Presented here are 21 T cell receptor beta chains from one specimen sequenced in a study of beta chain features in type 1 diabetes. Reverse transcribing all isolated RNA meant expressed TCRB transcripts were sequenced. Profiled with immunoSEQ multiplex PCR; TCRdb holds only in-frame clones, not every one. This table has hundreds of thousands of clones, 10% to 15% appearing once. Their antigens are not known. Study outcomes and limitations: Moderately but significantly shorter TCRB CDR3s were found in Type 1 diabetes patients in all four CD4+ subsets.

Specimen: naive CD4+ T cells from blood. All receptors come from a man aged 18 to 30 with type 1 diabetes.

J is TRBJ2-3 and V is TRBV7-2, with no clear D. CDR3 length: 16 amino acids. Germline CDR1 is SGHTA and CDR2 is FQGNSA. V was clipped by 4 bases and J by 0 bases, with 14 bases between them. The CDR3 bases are TGTGCCAGCAGCTCCGCTCGAGGTACTAGCACAGATACGCAGTATTTT. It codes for CASSSARGTSTDTQYF.

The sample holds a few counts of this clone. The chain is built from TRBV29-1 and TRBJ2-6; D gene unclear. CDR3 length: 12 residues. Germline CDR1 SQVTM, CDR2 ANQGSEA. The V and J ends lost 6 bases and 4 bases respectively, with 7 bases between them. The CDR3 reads CSVPTGANVLTF. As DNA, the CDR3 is TGCAGCGTCCCGACAGGGGCCAACGTCCTGACTTTC.

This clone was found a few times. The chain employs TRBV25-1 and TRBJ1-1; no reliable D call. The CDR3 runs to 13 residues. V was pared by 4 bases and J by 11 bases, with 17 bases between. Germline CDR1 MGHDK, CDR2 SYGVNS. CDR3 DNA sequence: TGTGCCAGCAGTGCCTCAGGCCTCAGGAGCGCTTTCTTT. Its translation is CASSASGLRSAFF.

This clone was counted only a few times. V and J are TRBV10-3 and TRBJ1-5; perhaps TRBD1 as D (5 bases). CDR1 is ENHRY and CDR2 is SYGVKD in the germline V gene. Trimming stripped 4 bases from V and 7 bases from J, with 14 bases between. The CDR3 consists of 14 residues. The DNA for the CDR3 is TGTGCCATCAGTGCGGGACCCGGGACGCAGCCCCAGCATTTT. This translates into CAISAGPGTQPQHF.

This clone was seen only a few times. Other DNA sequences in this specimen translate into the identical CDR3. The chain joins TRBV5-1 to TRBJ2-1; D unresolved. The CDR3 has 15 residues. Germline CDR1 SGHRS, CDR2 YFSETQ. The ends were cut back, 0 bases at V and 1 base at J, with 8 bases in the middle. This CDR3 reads CASSLGAGSYNEQFF. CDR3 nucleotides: TGCGCCAGCAGCTTGGGGGCCGGGTCCTACAATGAGCAGTTCTTC. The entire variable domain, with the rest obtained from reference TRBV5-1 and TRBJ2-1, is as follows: KAGVTQTPRYLIKTRGQQVTLSCSPISGHRSVSWYQQTPGQGLQFLFEYFSETQRNKGNFPGRFSGRQFSNSRSEMNVSTLELGDSALYLCASSLGAGSYNEQFFGPGTRLTVL.

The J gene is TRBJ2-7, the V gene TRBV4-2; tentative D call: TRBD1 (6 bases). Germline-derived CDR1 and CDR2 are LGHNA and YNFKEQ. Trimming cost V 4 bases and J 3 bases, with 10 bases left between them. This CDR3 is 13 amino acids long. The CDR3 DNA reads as TGTGCCAGCAGCCCCCGGGACAACTACGAGCAGTACTTC. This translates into CASSPRDNYEQYF.

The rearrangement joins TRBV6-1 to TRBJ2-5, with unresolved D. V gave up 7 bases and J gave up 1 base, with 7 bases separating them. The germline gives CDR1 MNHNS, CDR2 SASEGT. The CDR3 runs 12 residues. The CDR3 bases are TGTGCCAGCACGGCAGTCCAAGAGACCCAGTACTTC. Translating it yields CASTAVQETQYF.

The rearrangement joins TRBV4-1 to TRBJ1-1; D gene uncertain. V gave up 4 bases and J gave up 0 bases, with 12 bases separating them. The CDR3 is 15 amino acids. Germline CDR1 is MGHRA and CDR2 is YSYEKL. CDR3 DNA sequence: TGCGCCAGCAGCCGGGCTGGTGGCATGAACACTGAAGCTTTCTTT. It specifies CASSRAGGMNTEAFF.

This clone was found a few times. The CDR3 loop is CASSSAGLDHQETQYF. CDR3 nucleotides: TGCGCCAGCAGCTCTGCGGGACTGGACCACCAAGAGACCCAGTACTTC. The V call is TRBV5-1, the J call TRBJ2-5, with D perhaps TRBD2 (6 bases). The V and J ends lost 3 bases and 0 bases respectively, with 15 bases between them. Germline lookup yields CDR1 SGHRS and CDR2 YFSETQ. The CDR3 length is 16 residues.

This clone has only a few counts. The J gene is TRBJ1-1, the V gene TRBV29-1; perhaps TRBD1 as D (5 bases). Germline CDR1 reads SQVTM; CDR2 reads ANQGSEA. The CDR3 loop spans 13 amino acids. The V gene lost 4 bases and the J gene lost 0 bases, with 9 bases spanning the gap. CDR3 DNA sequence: TGCAGCGTTGTTCGGGGGATGAACACTGAAGCTTTCTTT. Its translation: CSVVRGMNTEAFF.

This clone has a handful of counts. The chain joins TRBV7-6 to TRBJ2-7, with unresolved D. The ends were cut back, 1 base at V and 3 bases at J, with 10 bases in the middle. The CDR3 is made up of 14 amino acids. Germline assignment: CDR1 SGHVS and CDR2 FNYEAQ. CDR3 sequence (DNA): TGTGCCAGCAGCTTAGATCGCCGGGTCTACGAGCAGTACTTC. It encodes CASSLDRRVYEQYF.

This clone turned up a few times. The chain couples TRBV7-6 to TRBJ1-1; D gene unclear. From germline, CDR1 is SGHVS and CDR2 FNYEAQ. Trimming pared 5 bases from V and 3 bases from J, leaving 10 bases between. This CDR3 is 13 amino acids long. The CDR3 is CASSIGQHTEAFF. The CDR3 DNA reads TGTGCCAGCAGCATCGGGCAGCACACTGAAGCTTTCTTT. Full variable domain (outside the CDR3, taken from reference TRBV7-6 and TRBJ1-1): GAGVSQSPRYKVTKRGQDVALRCDPISGHVSLYWYRQALGQGPEFLTYFNYEAQQDKSGLPNDRFSAERPEGSISTLTIQRTEQRDSAMYRCASSIGQHTEAFFGQGTRLTVV.

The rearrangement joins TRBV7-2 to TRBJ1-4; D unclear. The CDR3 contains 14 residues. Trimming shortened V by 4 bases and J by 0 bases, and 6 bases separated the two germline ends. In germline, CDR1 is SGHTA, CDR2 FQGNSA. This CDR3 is CASSSGATNEKLFF. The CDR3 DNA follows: TGTGCCAGCAGCTCCGGCGCAACTAATGAAAAACTGTTTTTT.

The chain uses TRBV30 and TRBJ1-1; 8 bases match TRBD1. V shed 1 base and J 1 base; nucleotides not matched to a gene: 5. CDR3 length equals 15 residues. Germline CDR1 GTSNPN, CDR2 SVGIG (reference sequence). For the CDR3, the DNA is TGTGCCTGGAGTGCGTCAGACAGGGGGAACACTGAAGCTTTCTTT. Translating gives CAWSASDRGNTEAFF.

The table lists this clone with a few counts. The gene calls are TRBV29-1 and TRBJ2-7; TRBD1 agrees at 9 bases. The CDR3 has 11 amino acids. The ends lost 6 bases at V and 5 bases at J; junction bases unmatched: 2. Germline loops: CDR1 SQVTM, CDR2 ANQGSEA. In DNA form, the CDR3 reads TGCAGCGTCGGACAGGGGAACGAGCAGTACTTC. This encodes CSVGQGNEQYF.

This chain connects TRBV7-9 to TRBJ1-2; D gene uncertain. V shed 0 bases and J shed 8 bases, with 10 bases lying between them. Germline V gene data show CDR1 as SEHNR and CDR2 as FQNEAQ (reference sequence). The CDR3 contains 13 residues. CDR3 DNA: TGTGCCAGCAGCTTAGCGCCACAGTCCGGCTACACCTTC. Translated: CASSLAPQSGYTF.

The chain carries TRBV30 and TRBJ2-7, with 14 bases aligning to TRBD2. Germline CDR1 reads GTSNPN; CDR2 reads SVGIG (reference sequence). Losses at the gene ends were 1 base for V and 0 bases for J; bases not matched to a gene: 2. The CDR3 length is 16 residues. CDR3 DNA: TGTGCCTGGAGTGACGGACTAGCGGGGGGCTCCTACGAGCAGTACTTC. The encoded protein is CAWSDGLAGGSYEQYF.

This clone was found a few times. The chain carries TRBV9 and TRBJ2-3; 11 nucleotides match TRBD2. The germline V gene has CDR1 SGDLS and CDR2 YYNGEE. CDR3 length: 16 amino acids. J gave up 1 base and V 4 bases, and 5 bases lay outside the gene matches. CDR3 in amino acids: CASSRKLAGGTDTQYF. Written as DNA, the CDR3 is TGTGCCAGCAGCCGTAAACTAGCGGGGGGCACAGATACGCAGTATTTT. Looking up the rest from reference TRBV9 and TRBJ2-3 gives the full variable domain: DSGVTQTPKHLITATGQRVTLRCSPRSGDLSVYWYQQSLDQGLQFLIQYYNGEERAKGNILERFSAQQFPDLHSELNLSSLELGDSALYFCASSRKLAGGTDTQYFGPGTRLTVL.

The CDR3 reads CASTSRTGGYTF. Written as DNA, the CDR3 is TGTGCCAGCACTTCGAGGACCGGAGGCTACACCTTC. The J gene is TRBJ1-2, the V gene TRBV27; D uncertain. The CDR3 totals 12 residues. Germline V CDR1 and CDR2: MNHEY, SMNVEV (reference sequence). Between the trimmed V and J ends, which lost 7 bases and 8 bases, there was a span of 14 bases.

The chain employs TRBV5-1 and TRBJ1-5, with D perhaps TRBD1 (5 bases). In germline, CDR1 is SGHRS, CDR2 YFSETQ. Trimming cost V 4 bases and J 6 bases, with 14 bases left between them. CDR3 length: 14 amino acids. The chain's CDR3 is CASSPTGSGQPQHF. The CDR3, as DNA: TGCGCCAGCAGCCCTACAGGTTCTGGTCAGCCCCAGCATTTT.

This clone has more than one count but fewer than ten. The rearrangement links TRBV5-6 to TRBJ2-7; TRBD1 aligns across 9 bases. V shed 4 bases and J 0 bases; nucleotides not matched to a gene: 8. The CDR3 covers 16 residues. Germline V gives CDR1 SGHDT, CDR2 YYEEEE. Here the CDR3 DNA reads TGTGCCAGCAGCGGAAACAGGGGGCTAACCTCCTACGAGCAGTACTTC. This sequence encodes CASSGNRGLTSYEQYF.